These T cell receptor beta chains were read from a single sample in a study of CD8 T cells in ankylosing spondylitis. TCRdb independently ran MiXCR on the 5' RACE reads; one entry per CDR3 protein. There are about 64,000 distinct CDR3 sequences in the sample; under 7.5% occur only once, and roughly 5% lies in the top ten. The specimen was synovial fluid, either unsorted or a sorted T cell fraction (not recorded which). The receptors shown here come from a male donor with ankylosing spondylitis. CDR3s include the opening cysteine and the closing phenylalanine or tryptophan. Each record gives: V gene, clone size, J gene, D gene, CDR3 protein, CDR3 DNA. D genes are given only for firm matches. Where a row states a size, it is once, few, many or the class of an expanded clone; other rows omit it.

>TRBV28|-|TRBJ2-3|TRBD1
CASSGTSGTGGSGDTQYF
TGTGCCAGCAGTGGGACTTCCGGGACAGGGGGCTCTGGAGATACGCAGTATTTT
>TRBV12-3/TRBV12-4|many|TRBJ2-3|TRBD1
CASSLGTGSTDTQYF
TGTGCCAGCAGTTTGGGGACAGGGTCCACAGATACGCAGTATTTT
>TRBV7-2|few|TRBJ2-3|TRBD1
CASSLAGTGGGTDTQYF
TGTGCCAGCAGCTTAGCGGGGACAGGGGGTGGCACAGATACGCAGTATTTT
>TRBV18|-|TRBJ2-3|TRBD2
CASSRGAGEAWDTQYF
TGTGCCAGCTCACGAGGAGCGGGAGAGGCATGGGATACGCAGTATTTT
>TRBV3-1|many|TRBJ2-5|TRBD2
CASSLPSGSVETQYF
TGTGCCAGCAGTCTGCCTAGCGGGAGTGTGGAGACCCAGTACTTC
>TRBV28|many|TRBJ2-3|-
CASRRDVDTQYF
TGTGCCAGCAGAAGGGACGTCGATACGCAGTATTTT
>TRBV20-1|medium-sized|TRBJ2-7|TRBD2
CSAQTPGLAYYEQYF
TGCAGTGCCCAGACCCCGGGACTAGCTTATTACGAGCAGTACTTC
>TRBV18|-|TRBJ1-2|TRBD1
CASSPGTGGSYGYTF
TGTGCCAGCTCACCCGGGACAGGGGGGAGCTATGGCTACACCTTC
>TRBV6-1|few|TRBJ2-7|-
CASSIRLDSYEQYF
TGTGCCAGCAGTATTCGGCTGGACTCCTACGAGCAGTACTTC
>TRBV7-2|-|TRBJ2-1|TRBD1
CASSAQTGRSHNEQFF
TGTGCCAGCAGCGCCCAGACAGGGAGAAGTCACAATGAGCAGTTCTTC
>TRBV29-1|many|TRBJ2-3|TRBD2
CSVGTSGGSDTQYF
TGCAGCGTTGGGACTAGCGGGGGTTCAGATACGCAGTATTTT
>TRBV5-1|many|TRBJ2-7|TRBD1
CASSLGRLFPGQAISRYEQYF
TGCGCCAGCAGCTTGGGTCGGTTGTTTCCGGGACAGGCGATATCTCGCTACGAGCAGTACTTC
>TRBV5-1|-|TRBJ2-3|-
CASTPDQGGPDTQYF
TGCGCCAGCACCCCTGACCAGGGAGGACCAGATACGCAGTATTTT
>TRBV7-2|many|TRBJ2-7|TRBD2
CASSLRGLAGGHYEQYF
TGTGCCAGCAGCTTACGCGGACTAGCGGGGGGGCACTACGAGCAGTACTTC
>TRBV20-1|medium-sized|TRBJ2-5|TRBD2
CSARESTSGSFGTQYF
TGCAGTGCTAGAGAATCGACTAGCGGGAGCTTCGGGACCCAGTACTTC
>TRBV12-5|few|TRBJ2-7|-
CASGFGTTYEQYF
TGTGCTAGTGGTTTTGGGACGACCTACGAGCAGTACTTC
>TRBV5-1|many|TRBJ2-3|-
CASSWTDASTDTQYF
TGCGCCAGCAGCTGGACTGATGCTAGCACAGATACGCAGTATTTT
>TRBV15|many|TRBJ2-3|TRBD2
CATTSGRAIDTDTQYF
TGTGCCACCACGAGCGGGAGGGCCATTGACACAGATACGCAGTATTTT
>TRBV3-1|-|TRBJ2-7|-
CASSPRAQWSEQYF
TGTGCCAGCAGCCCCAGGGCCCAATGGTCCGAGCAGTACTTC
>TRBV28|-|TRBJ1-4|-
CASIGWNGRAKSEKLFF
TGTGCCAGCATAGGATGGAATGGGAGGGCGAAGAGTGAAAAACTGTTTTTT
>TRBV4-3|-|TRBJ2-7|TRBD2
CASSLSGRAGYEQYF
TGCGCCAGCAGCCTTAGCGGGAGGGCCGGCTACGAGCAGTACTTC
>TRBV5-1|many|TRBJ2-7|-
CASSADRRAYEQYF
TGCGCCAGCAGCGCAGACAGGAGAGCCTACGAGCAGTACTTC
>TRBV7-2|few|TRBJ1-2|-
CASSSDLYGYTF
TGTGCCAGCAGCTCAGACCTCTATGGCTACACCTTC
>TRBV11-2|-|TRBJ1-6|-
CASSQGPLGAPLHF
TGTGCCAGCAGCCAAGGGCCGCTGGGTGCACCCCTCCACTTT
>TRBV28|many|TRBJ1-2|-
CASSPGSSGGYTF
TGTGCCAGCAGTCCAGGGAGTTCTGGTGGCTACACCTTC
>TRBV5-6|many|TRBJ2-5|-
CASSLTEGETQYF
TGTGCCAGCAGCTTAACTGAGGGCGAGACCCAGTACTTC
>TRBV7-8|medium-sized|TRBJ2-1|-
CASSLGRDTHNEQFF
TGTGCCAGCAGCTTAGGTCGGGACACCCACAATGAGCAGTTCTTC
>TRBV7-9|many|TRBJ2-7|TRBD2
CASGLAGIEEQYF
TGTGCCAGCGGACTAGCGGGAATAGAGGAGCAGTACTTC
>TRBV20-1|many|TRBJ2-4|TRBD2
CSAPTSGDSKNIQYF
TGCAGTGCACCCACTAGCGGGGATTCCAAAAACATTCAGTACTTC
>TRBV7-2|few|TRBJ2-6|TRBD2
CASSFSQAGSGANVLTF
TGTGCCAGCAGCTTCTCCCAAGCGGGAAGTGGGGCCAACGTCCTGACTTTC
>TRBV11-1|many|TRBJ1-2|TRBD1
CASSTMAGGSPLGGYTF
TGTGCCAGCAGTACAATGGCAGGGGGCTCCCCTCTGGGAGGCTACACCTTC
>TRBV29-1|few|TRBJ2-7|TRBD2
CSVDSRSGRVSEQYF
TGCAGCGTTGATTCTCGTAGCGGGCGAGTTAGCGAGCAGTACTTC
>TRBV6-1|-|TRBJ2-7|TRBD2
CASSEDGLAGVHEQYF
TGTGCCAGCAGCGAAGACGGACTAGCGGGAGTCCACGAGCAGTACTTC
>TRBV7-3|-|TRBJ2-6|-
CASSLTGAGANVLTF
TGTGCCAGCAGCCTGACGGGGGCCGGGGCCAACGTCCTGACTTTC
>TRBV6-5|many|TRBJ2-7|TRBD2
CASSYQPGLAGVEQYF
TGTGCCAGCAGTTATCAACCGGGACTAGCGGGAGTCGAGCAGTACTTC
>TRBV20-1|few|TRBJ2-2|-
CSARAKSTLPPELFF
TGCAGTGCTAGAGCCAAATCGACCCTGCCCCCTGAGCTGTTTTTT
>TRBV19|few|TRBJ2-1|-
CASDQGSNGNNEQFF
TGTGCCAGCGATCAAGGGAGCAATGGGAACAATGAGCAGTTCTTC
>TRBV15|many|TRBJ1-1|-
CATSRGGAREAFF
TGTGCCACCAGCCGGGGAGGGGCACGGGAAGCTTTCTTT
>TRBV10-3|many|TRBJ2-1|TRBD1
CAISERTGAYNEQFF
TGTGCCATCAGTGAACGGACAGGAGCCTACAATGAGCAGTTCTTC
>TRBV19|-|TRBJ1-1|-
CASSIGRDPTEAFF
TGTGCCAGTAGTATAGGTCGGGACCCCACTGAAGCTTTCTTT
>TRBV12-3/TRBV12-4|many|TRBJ2-2|TRBD1
CACYRDRATGELFF
TGTGCCTGCTACCGGGACAGGGCGACCGGGGAGCTGTTTTTT
>TRBV5-1|many|TRBJ2-1|-
CASSLAGALSTYNEQFF
TGCGCCAGCAGCTTGGCCGGAGCTTTATCTACCTACAATGAGCAGTTCTTC
>TRBV7-3|-|TRBJ2-5|-
CASSSPLTQYF
TGTGCCAGCAGCTCCCCCCTGACCCAGTACTTC
>TRBV29-1|few|TRBJ1-5|TRBD1
CSVGTGEDQPQHF
TGCAGCGTTGGGACAGGGGAGGATCAGCCCCAGCATTTT
>TRBV6-5|many|TRBJ2-7|TRBD2
CASSYSSGGSSYEQYF
TGTGCCAGCAGTTACTCCAGCGGGGGGAGCTCCTACGAGCAGTACTTC
>TRBV20-1|-|TRBJ1-4|-
CSARGGANEKLFF
TGCAGTGCTAGAGGAGGTGCTAATGAAAAACTGTTTTTT
>TRBV5-1|few|TRBJ1-1|-
CASWDYRAMNTEAFF
TGCGCCAGCTGGGACTACAGGGCCATGAACACTGAAGCTTTCTTT
>TRBV5-1|many|TRBJ2-1|-
CASSSTTVNNEQFF
TGCGCCAGCAGCTCAACTACGGTTAACAATGAGCAGTTCTTC